The rows below give T cell receptor beta chains drawn from one sample of a study of blood T cells in healthy people across ages. TCRdb recomputed calls from the 5' RACE reads with MiXCR, one row per CDR3 protein. The sample lists 950,000 to 1,200,000 distinct CDR3 sequences; roughly two fifths were seen once. The specimen sequenced was blood. These receptors came from a man aged 18 to 30 in good health. Each CDR3 is given with its conserved first and last residue. Each record gives: D gene, V gene, J gene, clone size, CDR3 DNA, CDR3 protein. D genes are given only for firm matches. Clone size is shown for a subset of rows, as once, few, many or a class of expanded clone.

TRBD1,TRBV6-5,TRBJ1-4,.,TGTGCCAGCAGTTACCAATTCAGGGGGACGAATGTTGCAACTAATGAAAAACCGTTTTTT,CASSYQFRGTNVATNEKPFF
TRBD2,TRBV5-6,TRBJ2-4,.,TGTGCCAGCAGCCCGGGGAGGGTCAAAAACATTCAGTACTTC,CASSPGRVKNIQYF
.,TRBV7-2,TRBJ2-5,few,TGTGCCAGCAGCTTAGAGGGGGGGGCCAACCAAGAGACCCAGTACTTC,CASSLEGGANQETQYF
.,TRBV11-2,TRBJ1-4,.,TGTGCCAGCAGCTTAACGGATAGTGGCAATGAAAAACTGTTTTTT,CASSLTDSGNEKLFF
.,TRBV12-3/TRBV12-4,TRBJ2-5,few,TGTGCCAGCAGTCCCCGGACAGACGAAGAGACCCAGTACTTC,CASSPRTDEETQYF
TRBD1,TRBV20-1,TRBJ2-4,few,TGCAGTGCCAACGGACAGGATGCCCTAGCCAAAAACATTCAGTACTTC,CSANGQDALAKNIQYF
TRBD2,TRBV20-1,TRBJ2-1,.,TGCAGTGCTTCGGAGGTAGCGGGGGGCGCCAACAATGAGCAGTTCTTC,CSASEVAGGANNEQFF
.,TRBV7-2,TRBJ1-2,few,TGTGCCAGCAGCTTAGAGTCCTTCACTAACTATGGCTACACCTTC,CASSLESFTNYGYTF
TRBD1,TRBV7-9,TRBJ1-1,few,TGTGCCAGCAGCTTACGGGACAGGGGTCCTGAAGCTTTCTTT,CASSLRDRGPEAFF
.,TRBV9,TRBJ2-7,few,TGTGCCAGCAGCGTAGGAACCAGGGCGTTAGAAGGATCCTCCTACGAGCAGTACTTC,CASSVGTRALEGSSYEQYF
TRBD1,TRBV19,TRBJ2-5,.,TGTGCCGGTACCCGGGACAGTAAAGAGACCCAGTACTTC,CAGTRDSKETQYF
TRBD1,TRBV2,TRBJ1-4,.,TGTGCCAGCAGGGGACAGGGGGCTTACGAAAAACTGTTTTTT,CASRGQGAYEKLFF
TRBD1,TRBV7-2,TRBJ1-5,.,TGTGCCAGCAGCTCGGGGACAGGGGGTCAGCCCCAGCATTTT,CASSSGTGGQPQHF
.,TRBV11-2,TRBJ2-1,.,TGTGCCAGCAGCAACCCTGCGACCCGCTCCTACAATGAGCAGTTCTTC,CASSNPATRSYNEQFF
TRBD2,TRBV12-3/TRBV12-4,TRBJ2-3,few,TGTGCCAGCAGCCCTGGACTAGCGGGACCTAGCACAGATACGCAGTATTTT,CASSPGLAGPSTDTQYF
TRBD1,TRBV5-1,TRBJ1-1,few,TGCGCCAGCAGCGGGGCGGGTGACAGGGGCACTGAAGCTTTCTTT,CASSGAGDRGTEAFF
TRBD1,TRBV7-6,TRBJ2-5,few,TGTGCCAGCAGCTTCACGGGACAGACTCAAGAGACCCAGTACTTC,CASSFTGQTQETQYF
.,TRBV7-2,TRBJ2-3,.,TGTGCCAGCAGCTTCGATCAGGGGTACGCAGATACGCAGTATTTT,CASSFDQGYADTQYF
TRBD2,TRBV9,TRBJ2-4,.,TGTGCCAGCAGCCCAGCGGGGGGGCTAGCCAAAAACACTCAGTACTTC,CASSPAGGLAKNTQYF